This T cell receptor (beta chain) was recorded in a study of type 1 regulatory T cells. Study context: T-allo10 is an in vitro-generated, Tr1-enriched CD4 T cell product specific for alloantigen.

There are a few counts of this clonotype. Antigen: not known. Graft donor-derived T-allo10 cells were described as host-alloantigen-specific, anergic, and alloantigen-specifically suppressive. From the reads, TCRdb called clonotypes with MiXCR, one entry per CDR3 protein. The sample consists of about 68,000 distinct CDR3 sequences, 50% to 70% of them appearing once. Germline V gives CDR1 DFQATT, CDR2 SNEGSKA (reference sequence). Trimming pared 7 bases from V and 0 bases from J, leaving 19 bases between. This CDR3 region has 16 residues. The chain combines TRBV20-1 with TRBJ1-5; D perhaps matches TRBD1 (6 bases). The sequence derives from a human donor in good health. Sequenced: cultured T cells, either the whole culture or a sorted T cell fraction (not recorded which). Subset reported: Tr1-enriched cell product generated in vitro against host alloantigens. CDR3 sequence reads: CSGKWDTDISNQPQHF. CDR3 DNA: TGCAGTGGTAAATGGGACACGGATATTAGCAATCAGCCCCAGCATTTT.